This T cell receptor (beta chain) was identified during a study of OX40 agonist ivuxolimab in advanced cancers. For the study at large: Given to patients was ivuxolimab, an agonistic anti-OX40 (CD134) antibody. Partial responses were recorded for three patients, including one with hepatocellular carcinoma and two with cutaneous melanoma. Across the patients, intravenous ivuxolimab was delivered every 2 weeks at 0.01 to 10 mg/kg.

Trimming removed 0 bases at V and 10 bases at J, with 13 bases between. This CDR3 comprises 15 residues. Looked up from germline, CDR1 is MNHNY and CDR2 is SVGAGI (reference sequence). Sequenced by immunoSEQ multiplex PCR; TCRdb stores in-frame clones only, minus some. The data show more than 13,000 clones, about 90% seen once. Study-wide findings and caveats: Those patients achieving a partial response at 0.1-3.0 mg/kg showed among the lowest clonal expansion.

Note on this clone: Its target is not known.

The material sequenced was CD4+ or CD8+ T cells sorted from blood, taken in a trial of the OX40 agonist ivuxolimab. This TCR derives from an adult with an advanced solid tumor such as melanoma, head and neck, liver or kidney cancer. The chain couples TRBV6-6 to TRBJ1-6; possible D gene TRBD1, 5 bases. CDR3 in DNA: TGTGCCAGCAGTTACTCGTTCGGGGCGGAATCACCCCTCCACTTT. This gives the protein CASSYSFGAESPLHF.